A selection of T cell receptor beta chains follows, all from one sample in a study of human T cells and chemical hapten exposure. TCRdb re-called the 5' RACE reads with MiXCR, one entry per CDR3 protein. The sample has approximately 80,000 distinct CDR3 sequences; roughly 15% are singletons. All receptors derive from a female donor in good health. Each CDR3 is given with its conserved first and last residue.

j_call: TRBJ1-5
v_call: TRBV29-1
cdr3_aa: CSVTDRVNQPQHF

j_call: TRBJ1-1
v_call: TRBV19
cdr3_aa: CASSEQSAANTEAFF

j_call: TRBJ2-7
v_call: TRBV28
cdr3_aa: CASRTGGAYEQYF

j_call: TRBJ1-1
v_call: TRBV12-3/TRBV12-4
cdr3_aa: CASSLNPENTEAFF

j_call: TRBJ2-7
v_call: TRBV5-1
cdr3_aa: CASSYGTGGFGEEQYF

j_call: TRBJ2-7
v_call: TRBV6-5
cdr3_aa: CASSYSTGARAYEQYF

j_call: TRBJ2-1
v_call: TRBV24-1
cdr3_aa: CATSDYSGTSGSSYNEQFF

j_call: TRBJ1-5
v_call: TRBV29-1
cdr3_aa: CSVEWAGEEHF

j_call: TRBJ2-1
v_call: TRBV25-1
cdr3_aa: CASTYTGWEQFF

j_call: TRBJ2-1
v_call: TRBV6-5
cdr3_aa: CASSYSISGGANEQFF

j_call: TRBJ1-6
v_call: TRBV12-3/TRBV12-4
cdr3_aa: CASSLGGQLNSPLHF

j_call: TRBJ1-5
v_call: TRBV27
cdr3_aa: CASSFASYSAQHF

j_call: TRBJ2-2
v_call: TRBV28
cdr3_aa: CASSLRLPLPGELFF

j_call: TRBJ1-5
v_call: TRBV25-1
cdr3_aa: CASTSGANQPQHF

j_call: TRBJ1-1
v_call: TRBV29-1
cdr3_aa: CSVVVQQNTEAFF

j_call: TRBJ2-5
v_call: TRBV29-1
cdr3_aa: CSVEGQIQETQYF

j_call: TRBJ2-3
v_call: TRBV11-1
cdr3_aa: CASSFPTGLGADTQYF

j_call: TRBJ1-1
v_call: TRBV9
cdr3_aa: CASSVGGWGGTEAFF

j_call: TRBJ2-3
v_call: TRBV3-1
cdr3_aa: CASSQRSDTQYF

j_call: TRBJ2-6
v_call: TRBV27
cdr3_aa: CASGGNGANVLTF

j_call: TRBJ1-5
v_call: TRBV6-6
cdr3_aa: CASSYSRRDNQPQHF

j_call: TRBJ1-5
v_call: TRBV4-3
cdr3_aa: CASSQDGMGDQPQHF

j_call: TRBJ2-1
v_call: TRBV1
cdr3_aa: CTSSQWPGTVDNEQFF

j_call: TRBJ1-6
v_call: TRBV18
cdr3_aa: CASSPIRDSNSPLHF

j_call: TRBJ2-5
v_call: TRBV7-9
cdr3_aa: CASSLGSRFSYQETQYF

j_call: TRBJ2-1
v_call: TRBV12-3/TRBV12-4
cdr3_aa: CASSLTEYNEQFF

j_call: TRBJ2-4
v_call: TRBV20-1
cdr3_aa: CSAGRSGLAKNIQYF

j_call: TRBJ2-1
v_call: TRBV12-3/TRBV12-4
cdr3_aa: CASTARTGEYNEQFF

j_call: TRBJ2-7
v_call: TRBV5-6
cdr3_aa: CASSLNPGRVEQYF

j_call: TRBJ1-2
v_call: TRBV2
cdr3_aa: CASRDDRGRNYGYTF

j_call: TRBJ1-1
v_call: TRBV20-1
cdr3_aa: CSAREEAQEAFF

j_call: TRBJ2-5
v_call: TRBV2
cdr3_aa: CASGGGTQYF

j_call: TRBJ1-5
v_call: TRBV20-1
cdr3_aa: CSASGREGQPQHF

j_call: TRBJ2-6
v_call: TRBV7-9
cdr3_aa: CASSLDRNNVLTF

j_call: TRBJ1-2
v_call: TRBV20-1
cdr3_aa: CSALLREISRYGYTF

j_call: TRBJ1-5
v_call: TRBV6-5
cdr3_aa: CASSYYRDQPQHF

j_call: TRBJ1-2
v_call: TRBV4-3
cdr3_aa: CASSQDYQGRYGYTF

j_call: TRBJ2-3
v_call: TRBV28
cdr3_aa: CASSPLAGGRRDTQYF

j_call: TRBJ1-1
v_call: TRBV12-3/TRBV12-4
cdr3_aa: CASRGQAMNTEAFF

j_call: TRBJ1-5
v_call: TRBV6-6
cdr3_aa: CASSPHRAGNQPQHF

j_call: TRBJ2-3
v_call: TRBV12-3/TRBV12-4
cdr3_aa: CASSRRSTSGGDFYTDTQYF

j_call: TRBJ1-5
v_call: TRBV5-8
cdr3_aa: CASSSHRINQPQHF

j_call: TRBJ2-4
v_call: TRBV20-1
cdr3_aa: CSARGRLAKNIQYF

j_call: TRBJ2-3
v_call: TRBV4-3
cdr3_aa: CASSQDLAGGPIADTQYF

j_call: TRBJ2-2
v_call: TRBV3-1
cdr3_aa: CASSQDPSIPGELFF

j_call: TRBJ2-3
v_call: TRBV28
cdr3_aa: CASSTWDSTDTQYF

j_call: TRBJ1-2
v_call: TRBV28
cdr3_aa: CASSLPTGFDGYTF

j_call: TRBJ2-5
v_call: TRBV6-1
cdr3_aa: CASTLSETQYF

j_call: TRBJ1-3
v_call: TRBV12-3/TRBV12-4
cdr3_aa: CASRYSGNTIYF

j_call: TRBJ1-1
v_call: TRBV29-1
cdr3_aa: CSVSAAGGGAEAFF

j_call: TRBJ1-3
v_call: TRBV20-1
cdr3_aa: CSAYNPGGTGNTIYF

j_call: TRBJ2-3
v_call: TRBV7-2
cdr3_aa: CASSLAGGNTQYF

j_call: TRBJ1-3
v_call: TRBV27
cdr3_aa: CASSLGRGRGNTIYF

j_call: TRBJ1-1
v_call: TRBV19
cdr3_aa: CASMVQGARPTRTTEAFF

j_call: TRBJ2-1
v_call: TRBV11-3
cdr3_aa: CASSSTDYNEQFF